These T cell receptor beta chains were read from a single sample in a study of metastatic and nonmetastatic thyroid tumors. From the PCR reads, TCRdb re-called clones with MiXCR. This sample yields 31,000 or so clones, of which over 15% are seen a single time; approximately 4.8% belongs to the top ten. Sequenced material: blood. The receptors stem from a female donor with papillary thyroid cancer or a benign thyroid nodule (not recorded which). Some clones in this sample may be carry-over from other donors' samples. Both conserved end residues are part of each CDR3. A D gene is named only where the DNA matches it firmly. Only some rows state a clone size, as once, few, many or a class for expanded clones.

V: TRBV5-1
D: NA
size: many
J: TRBJ2-3
CDR3: CASSLLRESTDTQYF
DNA: TGCGCCAGCAGCTTGTTGCGGGAATCCACAGATACGCAGTATTTT

V: TRBV20-1
D: TRBD2
size: many
J: TRBJ2-1
CDR3: CSARDLPKGRGDDNEQFF
DNA: TGCAGTGCTAGAGATCTCCCCAAGGGGCGGGGGGACGACAATGAGCAGTTCTTC

V: TRBV20-1
D: TRBD2
size: few
J: TRBJ2-7
CDR3: CSARVAGGMGEQYF
DNA: TGCAGTGCTAGAGTAGCGGGAGGAATGGGGGAGCAGTACTTC

V: TRBV3-1
D: TRBD2
size: many
J: TRBJ2-5
CDR3: CASSPLAGGDSQETQYF
DNA: TGTGCCAGCAGTCCCCTAGCGGGGGGGGACAGCCAAGAGACCCAGTACTTC

V: TRBV20-1
D: NA
size: NA
J: TRBJ2-6
CDR3: CSARAGRRLGANVLTF
DNA: TGCAGTGCTAGAGCGGGCAGGCGCCTTGGGGCCAACGTCCTGACTTTC

V: TRBV24-1
D: TRBD2
size: many
J: TRBJ2-1
CDR3: CATSDPSGLGRSEQFF
DNA: TGTGCCACCAGTGACCCCTCGGGACTAGGGCGTAGTGAGCAGTTCTTC

V: TRBV5-1
D: TRBD2
size: NA
J: TRBJ2-2
CDR3: CASSFGAGGTGELFF
DNA: TGCGCCAGCAGCTTCGGAGCGGGGGGCACCGGGGAGCTGTTTTTT

V: TRBV6-2/TRBV6-3
D: NA
size: many
J: TRBJ1-2
CDR3: CASTERWEFGYTF
DNA: TGTGCCAGCACAGAGAGATGGGAATTTGGCTACACCTTC

V: TRBV20-1
D: NA
size: NA
J: TRBJ2-5
CDR3: CSARLAGKETQYF
DNA: TGCAGTGCTAGACTAGCCGGGAAAGAGACCCAGTACTTC

V: TRBV27
D: NA
size: NA
J: TRBJ1-2
CDR3: CASSPDVYYGYTF
DNA: TGTGCCAGCAGTCCAGACGTCTACTATGGCTACACCTTC

V: TRBV25-1
D: NA
size: NA
J: TRBJ2-7
CDR3: CASSGWDGTYEQYF
DNA: TGTGCCAGCAGTGGTTGGGACGGTACCTACGAGCAGTACTTC

V: TRBV7-3
D: NA
size: many
J: TRBJ1-6
CDR3: CASSQNGGDSPLHF
DNA: TGTGCCAGCAGCCAAAATGGGGGGGATTCACCCCTCCACTTT

V: TRBV6-2/TRBV6-3
D: TRBD1
size: few
J: TRBJ1-2
CDR3: CASRETGYGYAF
DNA: TGTGCCAGCAGGGAGACAGGGTATGGCTATGCCTTC

V: TRBV20-1
D: NA
size: NA
J: TRBJ2-1
CDR3: CSASDRGSANNEQFF
DNA: TGCAGTGCTAGCGATCGAGGGAGTGCCAACAATGAGCAGTTCTTC

V: TRBV3-1
D: TRBD1
size: many
J: TRBJ2-1
CDR3: CASSQAGGEYNEQFF
DNA: TGTGCCAGCAGCCAAGCAGGGGGAGAGTACAATGAGCAGTTCTTC

V: TRBV9
D: TRBD2
size: many
J: TRBJ2-1
CDR3: CASSPRGTTLSNEQFF
DNA: TGTGCCAGCAGCCCACGCGGGACTACTCTCTCCAATGAGCAGTTCTTC

V: TRBV3-1
D: NA
size: many
J: TRBJ2-1
CDR3: CASSHGTLQNEQFF
DNA: TGTGCCAGCAGCCACGGCACACTTCAGAATGAGCAGTTCTTC

V: TRBV3-1
D: NA
size: many
J: TRBJ2-7
CDR3: CASSRGLDLYEQYF
DNA: TGTGCCAGCAGCCGAGGTCTAGACCTCTACGAGCAGTACTTC

V: TRBV2
D: TRBD1
size: many
J: TRBJ1-4
CDR3: CASSGDRDNEKLFF
DNA: TGTGCCAGCAGTGGGGACAGGGATAATGAAAAACTGTTTTTT

V: TRBV20-1
D: TRBD2
size: many
J: TRBJ2-3
CDR3: CSARDLSREGGTDTQYF
DNA: TGCAGTGCTAGAGATCTCTCGCGGGAGGGGGGGACAGATACGCAGTATTTT

V: TRBV12-3/TRBV12-4
D: NA
size: many
J: TRBJ2-5
CDR3: CASSEGGFRETQYF
DNA: TGTGCCAGCAGCGAGGGGGGTTTCAGAGAGACCCAGTACTTC

V: TRBV6-5
D: NA
size: NA
J: TRBJ2-3
CDR3: CASSYSGGPKGCTDTQYF
DNA: TGTGCCAGCAGTTACTCTGGGGGACCTAAGGGTTGCACAGATACGCAGTATTTT

V: TRBV6-1
D: NA
size: NA
J: TRBJ1-5
CDR3: CASIEQSDQPQHF
DNA: TGTGCCAGCATTGAACAAAGTGACCAGCCCCAGCATTTT

V: TRBV10-3
D: TRBD2
size: many
J: TRBJ2-5
CDR3: CAISLAGGTLQETQYF
DNA: TGTGCCATCAGCCTAGCGGGGGGGACCCTTCAAGAGACCCAGTACTTC

V: TRBV11-3
D: NA
size: many
J: TRBJ2-7
CDR3: CASSLDHTTEQYF
DNA: TGTGCCAGCAGCTTAGATCACACTACCGAGCAGTACTTC

V: TRBV18
D: NA
size: NA
J: TRBJ2-5
CDR3: CASSPKYQETKYF
DNA: TGTGCCAGTTCACCGAAGTACCAAGAGACCAAGTACTTC

V: TRBV6-2/TRBV6-3
D: TRBD2
size: many
J: TRBJ2-3
CDR3: CASRPPLAGRGDTQYF
DNA: TGTGCCAGCAGACCCCCACTAGCGGGCCGGGGAGATACGCAGTATTTT

V: TRBV13
D: NA
size: many
J: TRBJ1-1
CDR3: CASSTRTDLMNTEAFF
DNA: TGTGCCAGCAGCACCCGGACAGATTTAATGAACACTGAAGCTTTCTTT

V: TRBV20-1
D: NA
size: NA
J: TRBJ1-6
CDR3: CSACGGGGNNSPLHF
DNA: TGCAGTGCCTGTGGTGGAGGCGGTAATAATTCACCCCTCCACTTT

V: TRBV6-1
D: NA
size: few
J: TRBJ1-1
CDR3: CASSEFSRGRDTEALF
DNA: TGTGCCAGCAGTGAATTCTCTAGGGGCAGGGACACTGAAGCTTTATTT

V: TRBV7-3
D: NA
size: many
J: TRBJ2-1
CDR3: CASSLPGGQNEQFF
DNA: TGTGCCAGCAGCCTACCCGGGGGGCAGAATGAGCAGTTCTTC

V: TRBV7-3
D: TRBD1
size: many
J: TRBJ1-2
CDR3: CASSPHPGQGDGYTF
DNA: TGTGCCAGCAGCCCCCATCCGGGACAGGGAGACGGCTACACCTTC

V: TRBV2
D: NA
size: many
J: TRBJ1-3
CDR3: CASSEGGASGNTIYF
DNA: TGTGCCAGCAGTGAAGGGGGGGCCTCTGGAAACACCATATATTTT

V: TRBV2
D: TRBD1
size: many
J: TRBJ2-4
CDR3: CASSAGTGENIQYF
DNA: TGTGCCAGCAGTGCCGGGACAGGGGAAAACATTCAGTACTTC

V: TRBV19
D: NA
size: many
J: TRBJ2-6
CDR3: CASSIRGAAGANVLTF
DNA: TGTGCCAGTAGTATTAGAGGGGCGGCTGGGGCCAACGTCCTGACTTTC